This T cell receptor (beta chain) was recorded in a study of blood T cells in healthy people across ages. Study details: In model experiments, template switching was able to capture about one barcoded beta molecule for every two T cells that were present.

Next came a second PCR, run for roughly 6 to 11 cycles, which used a sample-barcoded 5' primer along with a J-beta primer mix. TCRdb reprocessed the 5' RACE reads with MiXCR, giving one entry per CDR3 protein. The data hold roughly 500,000 distinct CDR3 sequences, with 27% observed a single time. Germline V gives CDR1 SGHDN, CDR2 FVKESK. This CDR3 is built from 16 residues. A few counts support this clonotype. This TCR came from a woman aged 70-85 years in good health. This chain connects TRBV14 to TRBJ2-5; the match to TRBD2 covers 8 bases. The J call may be incorrect, as the DNA end agrees better with TRBJ2-7. Sequenced input: blood. CDR3 nucleotides: TGTGCCAGCAGCCAAGTTGGCGGGGGGTTCTCCTACGAGCAGTACTTC. Translated, it gives CASSQVGGGFSYEQYF.